These 12 T cell receptor beta chains came from one sample sequenced in a study of blood T cell repertoires in COVID-19. Libraries were prepared by immunoSEQ multiplex PCR; TCRdb keeps only in-frame clonotypes and omits some of them. Counted here are just under 80,000 clones, just over 85% occurring once; the ten biggest clones make up around 40%. Source material: peripheral blood. The receptors stem from a human donor in a cohort sampled during active COVID-19.

CDR3 in DNA: TGTGCCAGCAGCCAAGATCATTTGGCAGGGATGACTGGGGCCAACGTCCTGACTTTC. This translates into CASSQDHLAGMTGANVLTF. J is TRBJ2-6 and V is TRBV4-2; possibly TRBD1 for D (5 bases). Trimming pared 0 bases from V and 2 bases from J, leaving 17 bases between. The CDR3 loop spans 19 amino acids. Germline V CDR1 and CDR2: LGHNA, YNFKEQ.

This sequence joins TRBV9 and TRBJ1-1, with 7 bases that match TRBD1. CDR3 length: 14 amino acids. The germline V gene encodes CDR1 SGDLS and CDR2 YYNGEE. Trimming cost V 0 bases and J 3 bases; bases outside gene matches: 2. As DNA, the CDR3 is TGTGCCAGCAGCGTAGAGGGGGCTTACACTGAAGCTTTCTTT. It codes for CASSVEGAYTEAFF.

The genes are TRBV7-3 and TRBJ2-7; 8 bases are shared with TRBD2. The junction had 14 bases not matched to a gene; V was cut back by 5 bases and J by 2 bases. The CDR3 contains 17 residues. Per germline, CDR1 SGHTA and CDR2 FQGTGA. The CDR3 loop is CASSRGVSGSVTYEQYF. The CDR3 coding sequence is TGTGCCAGCAGCCGGGGGGTGAGCGGGAGTGTCACCTACGAGCAGTACTTC.

The gene calls are TRBV15 and TRBJ1-2; 7 nucleotides agree with TRBD1. The V gene end was trimmed by 2 bases and the J gene end by 2 bases; junction bases not matched to a gene: 5. The CDR3 contains 15 residues. CDR1 is LNHNV and CDR2 is YYDKDF in the germline V gene (reference sequence). The CDR3, as DNA: TGTGCCACCAGCAGACCCGACAGGGAGAACTATGGCTACACCTTC. This gives the protein CATSRPDRENYGYTF.

The rearrangement joins TRBV10-3 to TRBJ2-1, with 8 bases that match TRBD2. Looked up from germline, CDR1 is ENHRY and CDR2 is SYGVKD. The CDR3 spans 14 residues. V dropped 0 bases and J dropped 5; count of bases not matched to a gene: 0. The CDR3 DNA follows: TGTGCCATCAGTGAGTCTAGCGGGAACAATGAGCAGTTCTTC. Encoded protein: CAISESSGNNEQFF.

V is TRBV7-2 and J is TRBJ1-2, with 9 bases lining up with TRBD1. This CDR3 has 15 residues. Trimming took 5 bases from V and 2 from J; bases not matched to a gene: 6. Germline CDR1 is SGHTA and CDR2 is FQGNSA. The CDR3, as DNA: TGTGCCAGCAGCCTCGGGGGGACAGGGAACTATGGCTACACCTTC. Protein: CASSLGGTGNYGYTF.

The CDR3 loop reads CAISDRTWNTEAFF. The CDR3 DNA sequence: TGTGCCATCAGTGACAGGACATGGAACACTGAAGCTTTCTTT. This sequence joins TRBV10-3 and TRBJ1-1; maybe TRBD1 (5 bases). V was clipped by 3 bases and J by 1 base, with 9 bases between them. The CDR3 contains 14 residues. From germline, CDR1 is ENHRY and CDR2 SYGVKD.

The chain links TRBV7-2 to TRBJ2-1; 13 bases agree with TRBD2. The CDR3 consists of 16 residues. J was trimmed by 3 bases and V by 5 bases; bases with no gene match: 4. Germline CDR1 reads SGHTA; CDR2 reads FQGNSA. This CDR3 is CASSGGLAGVYNEQFF. CDR3 DNA sequence: TGTGCCAGCAGCGGCGGACTAGCGGGAGTCTACAATGAGCAGTTCTTC.

The chain has TRBV4-2 and TRBJ2-2; 11 bases fit TRBD2. V was pared by 1 base and J by 0 bases, with 4 bases of the junction left unmatched. This CDR3 spans 18 amino acids. The germline gives CDR1 LGHNA, CDR2 YNFKEQ. The CDR3 nucleotides read TGTGCCAGCAGCCAAGGGGATAGCGGGGGGGCGAACACCGGGGAGCTGTTTTTT. Residues: CASSQGDSGGANTGELFF.

The chain recombines TRBV19 with TRBJ1-2; D is perhaps TRBD1 (5 bases). V lost 1 base to trimming and J lost 3 bases, with 6 bases between them. Germline V CDR1 and CDR2: LNHDA, SQIVND (reference sequence). This CDR3 has 13 residues. CDR3 nucleotides: TGTGCCAGTAGTATAGGCAGGGACTATGGCTACACCTTC. This translates into CASSIGRDYGYTF.

The V gene is TRBV5-1, the J gene TRBJ2-1; 15 bases line up with TRBD2. The V gene's germline CDR1 is SGHRS and CDR2 YFSETQ. The CDR3 is made up of 17 amino acids. V lost 0 bases, J lost 7 bases, and 5 bases stayed unmatched. The CDR3 sequence: CASSLARTSGRENEQFF. The CDR3 DNA reads as TGCGCCAGCAGCTTGGCTAGGACTAGCGGGAGGGAAAATGAGCAGTTCTTC. The whole variable domain, remainder taken from reference TRBV5-1 and TRBJ2-1, is KAGVTQTPRYLIKTRGQQVTLSCSPISGHRSVSWYQQTPGQGLQFLFEYFSETQRNKGNFPGRFSGRQFSNSRSEMNVSTLELGDSALYLCASSLARTSGRENEQFFGPGTRLTVL.

This chain uses TRBV24-1 with TRBJ2-3, with 7 nucleotides matching TRBD2. CDR1 and CDR2 from the germline V gene are KGHDR and SFDVKD. V gave up 3 bases and J gave up 2 bases; unmatched junction bases: 4. This CDR3 is 15 amino acids long. The DNA of the CDR3 is TGTGCCACCAGTGATGCCGCGGGGGTCACAGATACGCAGTATTTT. It translates to CATSDAAGVTDTQYF.